Included here is one T cell receptor (beta chain) sequence, with context. The CDR3 has 11 residues. Trimming took 0 bases from V and 7 from J, leaving 4 bases between them. The germline CDR1 and CDR2 sequences are SGHRS and YFSETQ. After extraction with the RNeasy kit, about 0.45 to 1 ug of the RNA was reverse transcribed using random hexamers. Amplification of the TCR beta CDR3 was carried out by immunoSEQ multiplex PCR, which spanned a total of 54 Vbeta and 13 Jbeta segments. TCRdb independently ran MiXCR on the immunoSEQ multiplex PCR reads; one entry per CDR3 protein. This table holds about 66,000 distinct CDR3 sequences, about 94% found once. The data stem from a study of CD8 T cells in Susac syndrome.

This rearrangement joins TRBV5-1 to TRBJ1-2; D uncertain. Sequencing was performed on CD8+ T cells from PBMCs. The sequence came from a human donor with multiple sclerosis. The CDR3 DNA reads TGCGCCAGCAGCTTGGGAACTGGCTACACCTTC. As protein: CASSLGTGYTF.